In this sample, the clone carrying this T cell receptor (beta chain) is medium-sized. This entry is derived from a study of blood T cell repertoires in COVID-19. Participants, roughly 18 to 100 years old, spanned 25 or so US areas. Participants had their cohort set by participant-reported clinical history. TCRdb keeps only in-frame clones here, not all; method: immunoSEQ multiplex PCR. The data contain a few hundred thousand clones, 65% to 85% of them singletons. The ends were cut back, 6 bases at V and 3 bases at J, with 11 bases in the middle. The CDR3 is 13 residues long. The V gene's germline CDR1 is MNHEY and CDR2 SVGAGI.

The sequencing input was PBMCs or T cells enriched from blood (not recorded which). This chain links TRBV6-5 with TRBJ1-1; unclear D gene. The receptor was derived from a woman in her thirties or forties with acute COVID-19. The CDR3 spells CASRAGLDTEAFF. The CDR3, as DNA: TGTGCCAGCAGGGCAGGATTGGACACTGAAGCTTTCTTT.